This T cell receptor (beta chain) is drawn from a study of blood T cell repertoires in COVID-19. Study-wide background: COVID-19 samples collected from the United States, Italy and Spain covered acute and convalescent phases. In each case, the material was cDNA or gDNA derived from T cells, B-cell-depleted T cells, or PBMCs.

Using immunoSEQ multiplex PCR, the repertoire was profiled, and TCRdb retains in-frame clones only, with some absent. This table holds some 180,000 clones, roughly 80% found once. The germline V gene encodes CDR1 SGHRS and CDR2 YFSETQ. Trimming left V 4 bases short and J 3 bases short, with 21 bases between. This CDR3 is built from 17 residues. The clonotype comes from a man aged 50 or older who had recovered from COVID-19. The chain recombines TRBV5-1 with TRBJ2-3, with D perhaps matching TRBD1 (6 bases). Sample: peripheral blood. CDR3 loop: CASSLPGQSLITDTQYF. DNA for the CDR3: TGCGCCAGCAGCCTGCCGGGACAAAGTTTGATTACAGATACGCAGTATTTT.